One sample yielded the 3 T cell receptor beta chains listed below, sequenced in a study of T-cell reconstitution after alpha-beta-depleted transplantation in children. Unique molecular identifiers featured in how the TCRbeta library was prepared. From the PCR reads, TCRdb called clonotypes with MiXCR, one entry per CDR3 protein. The sample includes some 200,000 distinct CDR3 sequences, approximately 7% of them seen just once. The sequences come from PBMCs, collected before TCRalphabeta/CD19-depleted stem cell transplant. The receptor set was obtained from a boy between 2 and 10 years old with acute lymphoblastic leukemia, due to receive a stem cell transplant.

This clonotype has only a few counts. The chain couples TRBV6-2 or TRBV6-3 to TRBJ1-2; D ambiguous. The CDR3 runs to 13 residues. CDR1 is MNHEY and CDR2 is SVGEGT in the germline V gene. Trimming removed 7 bases at V and 4 bases at J, with 13 bases between. The CDR3 nucleotides are TGTGCCAGCACCACGTCGGGATTCTATGGCTACACCTTC. It yields the protein CASTTSGFYGYTF.

At least ten counts were recorded for this clonotype. CDR3 loop: CASSLAADTQYF. The CDR3 DNA follows: TGTGCCAGCAGCTTAGCCGCAGATACGCAGTATTTT. The chain carries TRBV7-9 and TRBJ2-3; D is unresolved. V was clipped by 0 bases and J by 4 bases, with 2 bases between them. Germline V lookup: CDR1 SEHNR, CDR2 FQNEAQ (reference sequence). The CDR3 contains 12 residues.

This clonotype has ten or more counts. The V and J genes are TRBV5-1 and TRBJ2-2; D remains unclear. The germline V gene encodes CDR1 SGHRS and CDR2 YFSETQ. The CDR3 runs 15 residues. Trimming removed 3 bases from V and 0 bases from J, with 9 bases in between. CDR3 sequence reads: CASSSGSPNTGELFF. The DNA for the CDR3 is TGCGCCAGCAGCTCTGGCAGTCCGAACACCGGGGAGCTGTTTTTT.